The 2 T cell receptor beta chains given below trace back to one sample, sequenced in a study of blood T cell repertoires in COVID-19. Here immunoSEQ multiplex PCR was the method, and the copy in TCRdb shows in-frame clones only, minus some. The data show about 160,000 clones, around nine tenths seen once. Sequencing was carried out using peripheral blood. The receptors were sampled from a woman in her 70s with COVID-19, enrolled during active disease.

The table lists this clone with a few counts. The V gene is TRBV3-1 (or the pseudogene TRBV3-2), the J gene TRBJ1-1; 10 bases map to TRBD1. With V trimmed by 1 base and J by 14 bases, 4 bases remained unmatched. Germline V gives CDR1 LGHDT, CDR2 YNNKEL (reference sequence). The CDR3 is 12 amino acids. The CDR3 nucleotides are TGTGCCAGCAGCCAAGGAGGGACAGGGGCCTTCTTT. Translating it yields CASSQGGTGAFF.

The table lists this clone with a count of one. The chain joins TRBV3-1 (or the pseudogene TRBV3-2) to TRBJ2-1, with D tentatively TRBD2 (5 bases). The CDR3 is 16 amino acids. V dropped 2 bases and J dropped 4 bases, with 15 bases sitting between them. Germline loops: CDR1 LGHDT, CDR2 YNNKEL (reference sequence). The CDR3 nucleotides read TGTGCCAGCAGCCAACAATGGGCGGGCGGGTACAATGAGCAGTTCTTC. This gives the protein CASSQQWAGGYNEQFF.